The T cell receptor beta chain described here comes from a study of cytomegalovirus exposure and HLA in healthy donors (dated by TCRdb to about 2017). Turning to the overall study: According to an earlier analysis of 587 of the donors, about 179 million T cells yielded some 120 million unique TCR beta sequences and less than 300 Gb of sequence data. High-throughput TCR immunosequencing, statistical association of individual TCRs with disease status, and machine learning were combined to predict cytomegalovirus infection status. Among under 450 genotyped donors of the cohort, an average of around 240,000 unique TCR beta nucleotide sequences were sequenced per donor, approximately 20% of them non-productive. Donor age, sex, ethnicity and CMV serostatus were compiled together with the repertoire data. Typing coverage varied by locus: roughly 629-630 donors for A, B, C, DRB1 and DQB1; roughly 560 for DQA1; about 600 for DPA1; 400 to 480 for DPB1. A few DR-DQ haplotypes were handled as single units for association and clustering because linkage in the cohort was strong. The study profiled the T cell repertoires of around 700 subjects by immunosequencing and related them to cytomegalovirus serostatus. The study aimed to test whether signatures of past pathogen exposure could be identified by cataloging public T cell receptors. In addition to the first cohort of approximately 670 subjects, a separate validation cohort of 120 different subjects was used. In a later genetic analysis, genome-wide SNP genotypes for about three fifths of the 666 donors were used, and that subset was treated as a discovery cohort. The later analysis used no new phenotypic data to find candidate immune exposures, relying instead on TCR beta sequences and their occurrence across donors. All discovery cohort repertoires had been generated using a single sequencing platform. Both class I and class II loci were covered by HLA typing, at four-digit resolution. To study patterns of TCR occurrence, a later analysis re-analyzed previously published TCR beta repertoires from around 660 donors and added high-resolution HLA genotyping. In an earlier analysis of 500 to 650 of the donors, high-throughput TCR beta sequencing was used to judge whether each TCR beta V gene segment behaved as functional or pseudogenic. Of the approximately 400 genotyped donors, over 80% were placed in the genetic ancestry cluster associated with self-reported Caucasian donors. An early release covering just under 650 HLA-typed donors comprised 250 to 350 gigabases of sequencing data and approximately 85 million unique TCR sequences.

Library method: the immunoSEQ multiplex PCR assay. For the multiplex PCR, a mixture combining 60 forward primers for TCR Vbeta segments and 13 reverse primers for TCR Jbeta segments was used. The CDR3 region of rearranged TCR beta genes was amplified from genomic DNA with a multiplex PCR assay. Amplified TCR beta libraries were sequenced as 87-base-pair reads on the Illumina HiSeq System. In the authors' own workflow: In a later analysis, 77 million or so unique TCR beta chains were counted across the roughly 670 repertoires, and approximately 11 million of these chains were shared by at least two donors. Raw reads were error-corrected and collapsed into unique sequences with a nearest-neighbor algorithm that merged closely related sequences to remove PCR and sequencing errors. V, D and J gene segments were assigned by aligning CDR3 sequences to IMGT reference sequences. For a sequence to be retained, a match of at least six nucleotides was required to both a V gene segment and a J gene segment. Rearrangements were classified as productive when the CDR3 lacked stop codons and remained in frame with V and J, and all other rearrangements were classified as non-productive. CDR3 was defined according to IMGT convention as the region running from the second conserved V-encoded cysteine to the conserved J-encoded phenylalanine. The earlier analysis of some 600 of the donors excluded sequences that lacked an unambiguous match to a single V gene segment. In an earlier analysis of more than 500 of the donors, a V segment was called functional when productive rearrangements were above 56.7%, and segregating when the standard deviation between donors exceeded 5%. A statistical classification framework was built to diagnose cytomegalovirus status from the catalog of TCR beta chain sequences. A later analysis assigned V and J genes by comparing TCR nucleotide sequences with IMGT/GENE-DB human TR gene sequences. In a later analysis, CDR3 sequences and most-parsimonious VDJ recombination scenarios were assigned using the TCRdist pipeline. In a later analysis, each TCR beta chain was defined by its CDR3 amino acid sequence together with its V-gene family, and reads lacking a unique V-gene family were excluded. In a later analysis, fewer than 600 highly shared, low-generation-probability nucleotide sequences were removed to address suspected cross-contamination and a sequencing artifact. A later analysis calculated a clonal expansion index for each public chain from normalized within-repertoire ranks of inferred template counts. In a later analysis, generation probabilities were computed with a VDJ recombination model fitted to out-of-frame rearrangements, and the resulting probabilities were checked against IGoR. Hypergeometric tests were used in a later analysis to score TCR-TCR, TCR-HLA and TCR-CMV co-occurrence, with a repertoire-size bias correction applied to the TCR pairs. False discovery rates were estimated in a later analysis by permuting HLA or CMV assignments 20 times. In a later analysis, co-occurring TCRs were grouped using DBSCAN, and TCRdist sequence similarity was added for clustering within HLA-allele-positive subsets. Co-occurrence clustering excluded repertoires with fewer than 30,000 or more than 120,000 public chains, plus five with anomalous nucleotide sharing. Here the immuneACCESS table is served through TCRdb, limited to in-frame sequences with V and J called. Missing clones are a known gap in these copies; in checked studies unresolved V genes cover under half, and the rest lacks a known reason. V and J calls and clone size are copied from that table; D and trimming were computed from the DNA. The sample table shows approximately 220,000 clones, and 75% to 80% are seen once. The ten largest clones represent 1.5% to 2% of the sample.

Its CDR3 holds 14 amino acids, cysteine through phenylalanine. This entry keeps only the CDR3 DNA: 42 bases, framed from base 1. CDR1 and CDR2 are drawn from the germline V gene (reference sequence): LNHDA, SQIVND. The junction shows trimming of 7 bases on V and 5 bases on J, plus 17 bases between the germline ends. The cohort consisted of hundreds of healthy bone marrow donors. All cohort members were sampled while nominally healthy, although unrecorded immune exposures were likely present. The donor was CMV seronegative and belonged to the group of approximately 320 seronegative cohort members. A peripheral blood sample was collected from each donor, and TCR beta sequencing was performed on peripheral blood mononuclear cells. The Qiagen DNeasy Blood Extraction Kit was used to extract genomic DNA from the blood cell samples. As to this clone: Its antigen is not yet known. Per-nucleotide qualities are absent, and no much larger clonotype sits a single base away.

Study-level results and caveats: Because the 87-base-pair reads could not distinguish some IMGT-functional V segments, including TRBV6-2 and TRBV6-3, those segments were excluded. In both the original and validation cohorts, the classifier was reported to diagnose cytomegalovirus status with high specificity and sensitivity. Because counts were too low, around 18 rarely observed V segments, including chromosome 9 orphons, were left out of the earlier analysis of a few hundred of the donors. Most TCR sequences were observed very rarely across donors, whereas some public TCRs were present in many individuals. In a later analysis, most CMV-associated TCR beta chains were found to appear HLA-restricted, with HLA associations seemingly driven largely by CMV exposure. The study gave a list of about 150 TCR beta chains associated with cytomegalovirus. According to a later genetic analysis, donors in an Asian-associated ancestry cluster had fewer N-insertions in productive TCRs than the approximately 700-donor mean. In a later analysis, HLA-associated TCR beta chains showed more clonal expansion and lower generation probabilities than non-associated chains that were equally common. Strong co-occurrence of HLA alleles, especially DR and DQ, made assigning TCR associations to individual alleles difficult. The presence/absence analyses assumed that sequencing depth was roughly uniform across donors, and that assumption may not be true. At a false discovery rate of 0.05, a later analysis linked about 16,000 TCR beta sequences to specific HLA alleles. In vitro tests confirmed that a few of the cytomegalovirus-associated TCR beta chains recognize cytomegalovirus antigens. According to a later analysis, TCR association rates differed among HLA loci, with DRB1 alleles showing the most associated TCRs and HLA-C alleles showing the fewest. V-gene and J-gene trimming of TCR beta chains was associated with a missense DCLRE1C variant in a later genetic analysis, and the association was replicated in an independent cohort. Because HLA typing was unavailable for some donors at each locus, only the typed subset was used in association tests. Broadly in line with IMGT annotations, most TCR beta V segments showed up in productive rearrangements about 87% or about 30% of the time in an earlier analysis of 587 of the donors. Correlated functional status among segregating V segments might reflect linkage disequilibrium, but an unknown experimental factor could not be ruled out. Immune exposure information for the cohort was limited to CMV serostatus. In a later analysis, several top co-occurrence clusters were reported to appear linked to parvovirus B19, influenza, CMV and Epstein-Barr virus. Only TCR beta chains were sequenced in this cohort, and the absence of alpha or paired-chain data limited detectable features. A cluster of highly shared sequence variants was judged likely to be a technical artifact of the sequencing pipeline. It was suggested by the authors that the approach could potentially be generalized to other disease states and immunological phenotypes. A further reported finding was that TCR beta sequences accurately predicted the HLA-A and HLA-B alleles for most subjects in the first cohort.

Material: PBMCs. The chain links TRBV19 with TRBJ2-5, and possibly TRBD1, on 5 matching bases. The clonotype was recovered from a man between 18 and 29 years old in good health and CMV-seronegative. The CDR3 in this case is CASTKGQPGETQYF. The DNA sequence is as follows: TGTGCCAGTACCAAAGGACAACCCGGCGAGACCCAGTACTTC.